This T cell receptor beta chain was documented in a study of glioma-infiltrating T cells. Study conclusions and caveats: Very few CDR3 sequences were shared between tissue and blood.

Using RNA template, CDR3s of TCR alpha and beta were amplified with iRepertoire arm-PCR. Input was roughly 100-450 ng of tissue mRNA or PBMC total RNA. TCRdb fed the multiplex PCR reads into MiXCR, producing one record per CDR3 protein. The table records 150,000 to 200,000 distinct CDR3 sequences, 43% of them present only once. This clonotype was picked up many times. What it binds is unknown. The CDR3 is 11 residues long. The germline V gene has CDR1 DFQATT and CDR2 SNEGSKA (reference sequence). Between the trimmed V and J ends, which lost 1 base and 7 bases, there was a span of 7 bases. This receptor was taken from a human donor with low-grade glioma or glioblastoma, undergoing nonglioma brain surgery, or in good health (not recorded which). This chain connects TRBV20-1 to TRBJ2-5; tentative D call: TRBD2 (5 bases). Sequenced sample: glioma tissue, nonneoplastic brain tissue, or PBMCs (not recorded which). The CDR3 sequence is CSARGGGTQYF. The CDR3 nucleotides are TGCAGTGCTAGAGGTGGAGGGACCCAGTACTTC.